A selection of T cell receptor beta chains follows, all from one sample in a study of cytomegalovirus exposure and HLA in healthy donors. Sequencing used immunoSEQ multiplex PCR; TCRdb keeps in-frame clones, though not all of them. The sample has some 130,000 clones, 75% to 85% seen once. Sequenced sample: PBMCs. The receptors were sampled from a man aged 35 to 55 in good health and CMV-seronegative. CDR3s include the opening cysteine and the closing phenylalanine or tryptophan. The order of the fields is D gene, J gene, V gene, clone size, CDR3 protein, CDR3 DNA. D genes are given only for firm matches. Some rows have no size entry. The others give once, few or many, or a class for an expanded clone.

>-|TRBJ2-1|TRBV28|-
CASSAGKQASSYNEQFF
TGTGCCAGCTCGGCGGGAAAACAGGCGAGCTCCTACAATGAGCAGTTCTTC
>TRBD1|TRBJ2-7|TRBV5-1|-
CASSGQGPPYEQYF
TGCGCCAGCAGCGGACAGGGGCCACCCTACGAGCAGTACTTC
>TRBD2|TRBJ2-2|TRBV5-8|once
CASSLQASGAYTGELFF
TGTGCCAGCAGCTTACAGGCTAGCGGGGCCTACACCGGGGAGCTGTTTTTT
>-|TRBJ1-1|TRBV4-2|-
CATRDFSGGRTEAFF
TGTGCCACCCGGGATTTCTCGGGGGGGAGAACTGAAGCTTTCTTT
>-|TRBJ2-2|TRBV10-1|-
CASRRTNTGELFF
TGCGCCAGCAGGCGTACGAACACCGGGGAGCTGTTTTTT
>TRBD2|TRBJ2-7|TRBV18|-
CASSPPGLAVSYEQYF
TGTGCCAGCTCACCACCGGGACTAGCGGTCTCCTACGAGCAGTACTTC
>-|TRBJ1-1|TRBV11-2|-
CASSRYNRVRAFF
TGTGCCAGCAGCCGGTATAACAGGGTAAGAGCTTTCTTT
>-|TRBJ2-7|TRBV2|-
CASSEVPSIPQYLFYEQYF
TGTGCCAGCAGTGAAGTCCCCTCCATCCCGCAGTACCTTTTTTACGAGCAGTACTTC
>-|TRBJ2-5|TRBV10-3|-
CAIKGGQETQYF
TGTGCCATCAAAGGGGGCCAAGAGACCCAGTACTTC
>-|TRBJ2-5|TRBV27|-
CASSFMAGEPQETQYF
TGTGCCAGCAGTTTCATGGCAGGGGAGCCCCAAGAGACCCAGTACTTC
>-|TRBJ2-7|TRBV10-1|-
CASSEASGLAYEQYF
TGCGCCAGCAGTGAGGCCAGCGGGCTGGCCTACGAGCAGTACTTC
>-|TRBJ2-3|TRBV28|once
CAGGSSSDTQYF
TGTGCCGGCGGGTCCTCGTCGGATACGCAGTATTTT
>-|TRBJ2-1|TRBV5-1|-
CASSLASSYNEQFF
TGCGCCAGCAGCTTGGCCAGCTCCTACAATGAGCAGTTCTTC
>TRBD2|TRBJ2-7|TRBV5-1|-
CASSPVVAGNSYEQYF
TGCGCCAGCAGCCCAGTCGTAGCGGGGAACTCCTACGAGCAGTACTTC
>TRBD2|TRBJ2-3|TRBV9|-
CASSVGASGSTDTQYF
TGTGCCAGCAGCGTAGGGGCTAGCGGGAGTACAGATACGCAGTATTTT
>TRBD1|TRBJ2-7|TRBV4-1|-
CASSQPGQGYYEQYF
TGCGCCAGCAGCCAGCCGGGACAGGGTTACTACGAGCAGTACTTC
>-|TRBJ2-1|TRBV9|-
CASSPSGTVLNEQFF
TGTGCCAGCAGCCCGAGCGGAACCGTCCTCAATGAGCAGTTCTTC
>-|TRBJ2-6|TRBV2|-
CASSEGWGSSGANVLTF
TGTGCCAGCAGTGAAGGTTGGGGCAGCTCTGGGGCCAACGTCCTGACTTTC
>TRBD2|TRBJ2-2|TRBV6-5|-
CASSLTSGSGGELFF
TGTGCCAGCAGCTTGACTAGCGGGAGCGGCGGGGAGCTGTTTTTT
>TRBD1|TRBJ2-7|TRBV5-1|-
CASSPGRQGAREQYF
TGCGCCAGCAGCCCAGGACGACAGGGGGCGCGGGAGCAGTACTTC
>-|TRBJ2-3|TRBV29-1|-
CSVVISGRSTDTQYF
TGCAGCGTTGTTATCTCGGGGAGAAGCACAGATACGCAGTATTTT
>-|TRBJ1-4|TRBV15|few
CATSRDGMAGPTNEKLFF
TGTGCCACCAGCAGAGATGGTATGGCAGGCCCAACTAATGAAAAACTGTTTTTT
>-|TRBJ1-3|TRBV5-1|-
CASSLSQGGPDTIYF
TGCGCCAGCAGCTTGTCGCAGGGAGGTCCGGACACCATATATTTT
>TRBD1|TRBJ1-1|TRBV5-4|-
CASSRVDRVNTEAFF
TGTGCCAGCAGCCGAGTGGACAGGGTGAACACTGAAGCTTTCTTT
>-|TRBJ2-5|TRBV5-6|-
CASSLERLGETQYF
TGTGCCAGCAGCTTGGAGAGGTTAGGAGAGACCCAGTACTTC
>-|TRBJ1-2|TRBV10-3|-
CAISEGSQGYTF
TGTGCCATCAGTGAGGGGAGCCAAGGCTACACCTTC
>TRBD2|TRBJ2-3|TRBV11-3|-
CASSPTSVTDTQYF
TGTGCCAGCAGCCCTACTAGCGTTACAGATACGCAGTATTTT
>-|TRBJ1-5|TRBV5-6|once
CASSLAQGKPQPQHF
TGTGCCAGCAGCTTGGCGCAGGGCAAGCCTCAGCCCCAGCATTTT
>-|TRBJ1-5|TRBV19|-
CASSIERGRGQPQHF
TGTGCCAGTAGTATTGAAAGGGGTCGCGGTCAGCCCCAGCATTTT
>TRBD1|TRBJ2-4|TRBV15|-
CATSRTGLAKNIQYF
TGTGCCACCAGCAGGACAGGGCTAGCCAAAAACATTCAGTACTTC
>TRBD1|TRBJ1-1|TRBV2|-
CASGPRTGLEAFF
TGTGCCAGCGGCCCCCGGACAGGCCTTGAAGCTTTCTTT
>TRBD1|TRBJ2-1|TRBV14|-
CASSPRLGTANNEQFF
TGTGCCAGCAGCCCACGACTCGGGACAGCTAACAATGAGCAGTTCTTC
>-|TRBJ2-1|TRBV30|-
CAWATGQSEQFF
TGTGCCTGGGCTACAGGGCAAAGTGAGCAGTTCTTC
>TRBD2|TRBJ2-1|TRBV18|-
CASSGNLAGGGNEQFF
TGTGCCAGCTCAGGCAACCTAGCGGGAGGAGGGAATGAGCAGTTCTTC
>TRBD1|TRBJ2-7|TRBV6-6|-
CASCGTGGSDEQYF
TGTGCCAGCTGCGGGACAGGGGGCAGCGACGAGCAGTACTTC
>-|TRBJ1-2|TRBV6-1|-
CASRIRDSQLYGYTF
TGTGCCAGCAGGATCCGGGACTCCCAGTTGTATGGCTACACCTTC
>TRBD1|TRBJ1-6|TRBV18|-
CASSPALQGAAFNSPLHF
TGTGCCAGCTCACCGGCACTACAGGGGGCTGCCTTCAATTCACCCCTCCACTTT
>-|TRBJ1-4|TRBV2|-
CASSEVTSNEKLFF
TGTGCCAGCAGTGAAGTGACAAGTAATGAAAAACTGTTTTTT
>TRBD2|TRBJ2-5|TRBV28|few
CASSLPLAGGETQYF
TGTGCCAGCAGTTTGCCTTTAGCGGGAGGCGAGACCCAGTACTTC
>TRBD1|TRBJ2-1|TRBV7-9|-
CASSLLQGAEQFF
TGTGCCAGCAGCTTACTTCAGGGGGCGGAGCAGTTCTTC
>TRBD2|TRBJ2-1|TRBV6-6|-
CASSSIAGGGNEQFF
TGTGCCAGCAGTTCGATAGCGGGGGGAGGTAATGAGCAGTTCTTC
>TRBD1|TRBJ2-1|TRBV5-1|-
CASRATGTDYNEQFF
TGCGCCAGCAGAGCTACCGGGACAGATTACAATGAGCAGTTCTTC
>TRBD1|TRBJ1-2|TRBV5-1|once
CASSPNRGQEGYTF
TGCGCCAGCAGCCCGAACAGGGGGCAGGAGGGCTACACCTTC
>-|TRBJ2-3|TRBV5-1|-
CASSWRGVLADTQYF
TGCGCCAGCAGCTGGCGCGGGGTATTAGCAGATACGCAGTATTTT